In its sample, the clone carrying this TCR beta chain was seen many times. Its target is unknown. The CDR3 contains 15 residues. V was pared by 4 bases and J by 9 bases, with 21 bases between. Germline V gene sequence: CDR1 SGHVS, CDR2 FQNEAQ. Thyroid surgery took place with no prior treatment in any patient. The sample is drawn from a study of metastatic and nonmetastatic thyroid tumors. The wider study: Both malignant and benign thyroid patients supplied peripheral blood and tumor or nodule tissue samples, across which the repertoires of these patients were then compared.

Under the authors' procedure: In papillary thyroid cancer, a distant-metastasis classifier was built using CDR3 differences across clinicopathological groups. TCRdb redid the clone calls on the PCR reads using MiXCR. The V and J calls were not made by the authors but by TCRdb's processing. The sample shows 25,000 to 35,000 clones, 10% to 13% of them seen only once. Regarding the study as a whole: Significantly higher TCR beta diversity was reportedly seen in malignant thyroid tumors than benign nodules, in blood and tumor.

The sequenced material came from blood. The clonotype was recovered from a female donor with papillary thyroid cancer or a benign thyroid nodule (not recorded which). Some clones in this sample may be carry-over from other donors' samples. The chain recombines TRBV7-8 with TRBJ1-2; the D gene is possibly TRBD1 (6 bases). CDR3 nucleotides: TGTGCCAGCAGCTCCCAGGGGAACCCTTCCATTCGCTACACCTTC. The encoded protein is CASSSQGNPSIRYTF.